A selection of T cell receptor beta chains follows, all from one sample in a study of T cells after yellow fever vaccination. MiXCR, applied by TCRdb to the 5' RACE reads, yields one record per CDR3 protein. Of around 350,000 distinct CDR3 sequences listed, 9.5% to 13% are singletons. Material: PBMCs, obtained on the day of the first yellow fever vaccination. The receptor set was obtained from a young man who received the YFV17D yellow fever vaccine. Each CDR3 is given with its conserved first and last residue. The D gene is left open where the match is weak. Not every row has a clone size; where given, it reads once, few, many or a size class.

d_gene	abundance	v_gene	j_gene	CDR3aa	CDR3nt
.	.	TRBV20-1	TRBJ2-5	CSARDRSPAADETQYF	TGCAGTGCTAGAGATCGATCCCCAGCGGCAGACGAGACCCAGTACTTC
.	few	TRBV14	TRBJ1-6	CASSQDRMRDRSNSPLHF	TGTGCCAGCAGCCAAGATAGAATGCGAGACAGGAGTAATTCACCCCTCCACTTT
TRBD2	many	TRBV11-2	TRBJ2-3	CASSFSGGEEDTQYF	TGTGCCAGCAGTTTTAGCGGGGGGGAGGAAGATACGCAGTATTTT
TRBD1	few	TRBV2	TRBJ2-1	CAGDRGDRDIQEQFF	TGTGCCGGCGACAGAGGGGACAGAGATATTCAGGAGCAGTTCTTC
.	.	TRBV20-1	TRBJ2-1	CSARKTGGLINEQFF	TGCAGTGCTAGGAAAACGGGGGGCCTCATCAATGAGCAGTTCTTC
.	.	TRBV7-9	TRBJ1-6	CASSFKSTRDSPLHF	TGTGCCAGCAGTTTCAAATCAACCCGCGATTCACCCCTCCACTTT
.	.	TRBV6-5	TRBJ2-5	CASSYIGRRTQYF	TGTGCCAGCAGTTACATAGGCCGGCGCACCCAGTACTTC
.	few	TRBV3-1	TRBJ2-1	CASSPRWGRVKWDGDNEQFF	TGTGCCAGCAGCCCGCGATGGGGCAGGGTAAAATGGGATGGAGACAATGAGCAGTTCTTC
.	few	TRBV7-8	TRBJ1-1	CASSFVSGLGNTEAFF	TGTGCCAGCAGCTTCGTTTCGGGGCTCGGGAACACTGAAGCTTTCTTT
TRBD2	once	TRBV27	TRBJ2-2	CASRRKLAGGITGELFF	TGTGCCAGCAGGCGCAAACTAGCGGGGGGTATCACCGGAGAGCTGTTTTTT
.	few	TRBV29-1	TRBJ2-3	CSGGEAHTDTQYF	TGCAGCGGGGGAGAGGCGCACACAGATACGCAGTATTTT
.	few	TRBV6-5	TRBJ2-4	CASSYLHPAKNIQYF	TGTGCCAGCAGTTACCTTCACCCAGCCAAAAACATTCAGTACTTC
.	.	TRBV5-1	TRBJ2-5	CASSQDIDQETQYF	TGCGCCAGCAGCCAGGACATCGACCAAGAGACCCAGTACTTC
.	few	TRBV7-2	TRBJ2-3	CASSLAYFPDTQYF	TGTGCCAGCAGCTTAGCGTATTTCCCAGATACGCAGTATTTT
.	few	TRBV5-1	TRBJ1-1	CASSLGTDNTEAFF	TGCGCCAGCAGCTTGGGGACGGATAACACTGAAGCTTTCTTT
TRBD2	.	TRBV7-2	TRBJ2-7	CASSRLAGSYEQYF	TGTGCCAGCAGCCGACTAGCGGGGAGCTACGAGCAGTACTTC
.	few	TRBV28	TRBJ2-3	CASQGSTDTQYF	TGTGCCAGCCAGGGAAGCACAGATACGCAGTATTTT